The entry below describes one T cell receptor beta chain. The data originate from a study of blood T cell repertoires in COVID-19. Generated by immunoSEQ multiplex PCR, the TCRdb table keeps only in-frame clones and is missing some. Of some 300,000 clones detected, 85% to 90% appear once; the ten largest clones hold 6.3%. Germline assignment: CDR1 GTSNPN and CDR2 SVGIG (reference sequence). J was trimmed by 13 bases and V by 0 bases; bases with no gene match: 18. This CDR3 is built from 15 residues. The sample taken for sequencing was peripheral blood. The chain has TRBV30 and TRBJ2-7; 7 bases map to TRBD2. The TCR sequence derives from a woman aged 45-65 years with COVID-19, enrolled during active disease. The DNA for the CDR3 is TGTGCCTGGAGTGTGTCGAGGCTAGCGGCCTCGGCGAGTTACTTC. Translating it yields CAWSVSRLAASASYF.